This passage covers 32 T cell receptor beta chains from one sample sequenced in a study of blood T cell repertoires in COVID-19. The table came from immunoSEQ multiplex PCR; TCRdb's copy has only in-frame clones and leaves some out. Here the sample spans 150,000 to 200,000 clones, 80% to 90% being singletons. Sequencing was done on a sample of peripheral blood. The receptor set was obtained from a man younger than 30 who had recovered from COVID-19.

V gene TRBV2 combines with J gene TRBJ1-2; TRBD1 might be the D (6 bases). CDR1 and CDR2 (germline): SNHLY, FYNNEI. The CDR3 loop spans 15 amino acids. The ends were cut back, 5 bases at V and 4 bases at J, with 17 bases in the middle. The CDR3 is CASSSEVGASYGYTF. CDR3 in DNA: TGTGCCAGCAGTTCCGAGGTGGGGGCAAGCTATGGCTACACCTTC.

The rearrangement uses TRBV28 and TRBJ2-7; TRBD2 is a possible D gene (5 bases). The CDR3 covers 14 residues. Germline assignment: CDR1 MDHEN and CDR2 SYDVKM. The germline V and J ends were trimmed by 2 bases and 1 base, with 9 bases remaining between them. CDR3 sequence (DNA): TGTGCCAGCAGTTTACTCGGGGAATCCTACGAGCAGTACTTC. Amino acid sequence: CASSLLGESYEQYF.

The rearrangement joins TRBV29-1 to TRBJ2-7; TRBD1 matches at 9 bases. Trimming took 0 bases from V and 3 from J; bases not matched to a gene: 6. The CDR3 length is 15 residues. CDR1 is SQVTM and CDR2 is ANQGSEA in the germline V gene. CDR3: CSVEDSATGGYEQYF. In DNA form, the CDR3 reads TGCAGCGTTGAAGATAGCGCGACAGGGGGCTACGAGCAGTACTTC.

Only one count was recorded for this clone. The chain links TRBV10-3 to TRBJ2-7; 14 nucleotides line up with TRBD2. Germline lookup yields CDR1 ENHRY and CDR2 SYGVKD. V shed 2 bases and J 2 bases; nucleotides not matched to a gene: 8. This CDR3 spans 18 amino acids. Here the CDR3 reads CAISEMGLAGDVTYEQYF. CDR3 in DNA: TGTGCCATCAGTGAGATGGGACTAGCGGGAGACGTGACCTACGAGCAGTACTTC.

This clone was picked up a small number of times. This chain uses TRBV7-6 with TRBJ1-6; 8 bases fit TRBD1. The germline V gene encodes CDR1 SGHVS and CDR2 FNYEAQ. The junction had 9 bases not matched to a gene; V was cut back by 5 bases and J by 0 bases. The CDR3 runs to 18 residues. The CDR3 sequence is CASSPWTGPSSYNSPLHF. The DNA of the CDR3 is TGTGCCAGCAGCCCATGGACAGGGCCATCCTCCTATAATTCACCCCTCCACTTT.

This chain joins TRBV19 and TRBJ2-3, with D unclear. The V and J ends lost 3 bases and 4 bases respectively, with 11 bases between them. Per germline, CDR1 LNHDA and CDR2 SQIVND (reference sequence). The CDR3 totals 14 residues. The CDR3 bases are TGTGCCAGTAGTATCTACAGTTTTTCAGATACGCAGTATTTT. This codes for CASSIYSFSDTQYF.

The chain is built from TRBV27 and TRBJ2-7; 8 nucleotides line up with TRBD1. This CDR3 contains 15 residues. CDR1 and CDR2 (germline): MNHEY, SMNVEV (reference sequence). With 3 bases clipped from V and 2 bases from J, the junction kept 6 bases outside the gene matches. The CDR3 region has the DNA TGTGCCAGCAGTTTTTTCGGGACAGGTGCCTACGAGCAGTACTTC. This encodes CASSFFGTGAYEQYF.

This clone was counted a few times. V usage is TRBV12-2 and J usage is TRBJ2-7; the table calls TRBD2, which could not be checked here. TRBV12-2 is described as a pseudogene. CDR3 length: 16 amino acids. CDR3 residues: CASRSAIAGTTYEQYF. CDR3 nucleotide sequence: TGTGCAAGTCGCTCCGCGATAGCGGGAACGACCTACGAGCAGTACTTC.

In this sample, this clone turned up once. The chain links TRBV2 to TRBJ2-2; D gene unclear. Trimming stripped 6 bases from V and 5 bases from J, with 7 bases between. The CDR3 contains 12 residues. Germline V gene sequence: CDR1 SNHLY, CDR2 FYNNEI. CDR3 amino acids: CASSQNTGELFF. The DNA for the CDR3 is TGTGCCAGCAGCCAAAATACCGGGGAGCTGTTTTTT.

The V call is TRBV19, the J call TRBJ2-2; 8 bases agree with TRBD2. The V gene's germline CDR1 is LNHDA and CDR2 SQIVND (reference sequence). The CDR3 spans 14 residues. Germline trimming cut 3 bases from V and 5 bases from J; bases unmatched to any gene: 2. CDR3 region: CASSISGGTGELFF. CDR3 nucleotide sequence: TGTGCCAGTAGTATTTCGGGGGGGACCGGGGAGCTGTTTTTT.

A few counts support this clone. The rearrangement uses TRBV7-9 and TRBJ2-7, with a possible D match to TRBD2 (5 bases). CDR3 length: 15 amino acids. From germline, CDR1 is SEHNR and CDR2 FQNEAQ (reference sequence). V was shortened by 5 bases and J by 6 bases, with 20 bases between the two germline ends. CDR3 protein: CASSLSSRAMREQYF. The CDR3 nucleotides are TGTGCCAGCAGCCTATCCTCGAGGGCCATGCGCGAGCAGTACTTC.

This chain joins TRBV4-3 and TRBJ2-1, with TRBD1 as a possible D gene (5 bases). Trimming shortened V by 2 bases and J by 4 bases, and 6 bases separated the two germline ends. The CDR3 runs 13 residues. CDR1 is LGHNA, CDR2 YSLEER, per germline. The CDR3 sequence: CASSQTGYNEQFF. In DNA form, the CDR3 reads TGCGCCAGCAGCCAAACAGGTTACAATGAGCAGTTCTTC.

V gene TRBV15 combines with J gene TRBJ2-2; possible D gene TRBD1, 6 bases. The germline CDR1 and CDR2 sequences are LNHNV and YYDKDF (reference sequence). The ends were cut back, 6 bases at V and 0 bases at J, with 17 bases in the middle. CDR3 length: 17 amino acids. The CDR3 is CATRQEAGTTNTGELFF. The CDR3 region has the DNA TGTGCCACCAGACAAGAGGCAGGGACAACGAACACCGGGGAGCTGTTTTTT.

The CDR3 nucleotides are TGTGCCAGCAGCTTAGTAGGACAGGGGGCGCGTGGCTACACCTTC. Residues: CASSLVGQGARGYTF. The chain has TRBV7-2 and TRBJ1-2; TRBD1 matches at 11 bases. The CDR3 is 15 residues long. V shed 1 base and J 7 bases; nucleotides not matched to a gene: 5. Germline CDR1 and CDR2: SGHTA and FQGNSA. Using reference TRBV7-2 and TRBJ1-2 for the parts outside the CDR3, the full variable domain is GAGVSQSPSNKVTEKGKDVELRCDPISGHTALYWYRQSLGQGLEFLIYFQGNSAPDKSGLPSDRFSAERTGGSVSTLTIQRTQQEDSAVYLCASSLVGQGARGYTFGSGTRLTVV.

The chain has TRBV4-1 and TRBJ2-1; TRBD2 is a possible D gene (5 bases). The CDR3 consists of 16 residues. Between the trimmed V and J ends, which lost 1 base and 4 bases, there was a span of 14 bases. Germline V gene data show CDR1 as MGHRA and CDR2 as YSYEKL. The CDR3 protein is CASSQASDRGYNEQFF. Here the CDR3 DNA reads TGCGCCAGCAGCCAAGCATCAGACCGAGGGTACAATGAGCAGTTCTTC.

A few counts support this clone. This rearrangement joins TRBV6-5 to TRBJ1-6; D gene ambiguous. Trimming cost V 5 bases and J 5 bases, with 13 bases left between them. The CDR3 extends over 15 amino acids. Germline CDR1 MNHEY, CDR2 SVGAGI. DNA for the CDR3: TGTGCCAGCAGTAGTACTGCGCCTCATAATTCACCCCTCCACTTT. The encoded protein is CASSSTAPHNSPLHF.

V and J are TRBV19 and TRBJ1-1, with D uncertain. Trimming stripped 6 bases from V and 1 base from J, with 6 bases between. The CDR3 contains 12 residues. Per germline, CDR1 LNHDA and CDR2 SQIVND (reference sequence). This chain's CDR3 is CASREGNTEAFF. CDR3 DNA sequence: TGTGCCAGTAGGGAGGGGAACACTGAAGCTTTCTTT.

This chain connects TRBV6-2 or TRBV6-3 to TRBJ2-3; TRBD2 aligns across 13 bases. This CDR3 comprises 16 residues. Germline CDR1 and CDR2: MNHEY and SVGEGT. The V gene end was trimmed by 5 bases and the J gene end by 4 bases; junction bases not matched to a gene: 6. Written as DNA, the CDR3 is TGTGCCAGCAGTCCCGGACTAGCGGGAGTTGCAGATACGCAGTATTTT. Its protein product is CASSPGLAGVADTQYF.

This clone appeared a single time. The chain has TRBV13 and TRBJ2-7; the match to TRBD2 covers 7 bases. V was pared by 5 bases and J by 0 bases, with 10 bases of the junction left unmatched. The CDR3 is made up of 16 amino acids. Germline V gives CDR1 PRHDT, CDR2 FYEKMQ (reference sequence). Here the CDR3 reads CASSLLGGGSSYEQYF. CDR3 in DNA: TGTGCCAGCAGCCTTCTTGGGGGAGGGTCCTCCTACGAGCAGTACTTC.

The chain joins TRBV7-2 to TRBJ1-3, with D unresolved. This CDR3 is built from 15 residues. Germline V gives CDR1 SGHTA, CDR2 FQGNSA. Trimming took off 4 bases at V and 0 bases at J, with 10 bases between the two ends. In DNA form, the CDR3 reads TGTGCCAGCAGCTCCTCACATCTCTCTGGAAACACCATATATTTT. Its protein product is CASSSSHLSGNTIYF. The variable domain in full, with the rest retrieved from reference TRBV7-2 and TRBJ1-3, is GAGVSQSPSNKVTEKGKDVELRCDPISGHTALYWYRQSLGQGLEFLIYFQGNSAPDKSGLPSDRFSAERTGGSVSTLTIQRTQQEDSAVYLCASSSSHLSGNTIYFGEGSWLTVV.

The rearrangement uses TRBV24-1 and TRBJ1-1; TRBD1 is a possible D gene (5 bases). The CDR3 sequence is 13 residues long. Germline-derived CDR1 and CDR2 are KGHDR and SFDVKD. The ends were cut back, 7 bases at V and 1 base at J, with 9 bases in the middle. CDR3 sequence (DNA): TGTGCCACCAGCGACAGCCAGAACACTGAAGCTTTCTTT. It translates to CATSDSQNTEAFF.

The chain employs TRBV7-9 and TRBJ2-7, with TRBD1 identical over 8 bases. CDR1 and CDR2 from the germline V gene are SEHNR and FQNEAQ (reference sequence). The CDR3 has 17 amino acids. J was trimmed by 4 bases and V by 5 bases; bases with no gene match: 16. The CDR3 loop reads CASSPQIRGRLGYEQYF. The CDR3 DNA reads as TGTGCCAGCAGCCCTCAAATCAGGGGGCGCCTCGGTTACGAGCAGTACTTC.

This clone is a singleton in its sample. This chain uses TRBV29-1 with TRBJ2-1; 7 bases align to TRBD2. CDR1 is SQVTM and CDR2 is ANQGSEA in the germline V gene. V was clipped by 5 bases and J by 7 bases; unmatched bases: 2. This CDR3 spans 11 amino acids. The DNA for the CDR3 is TGCAGCGTTCGGCGGGGGAATGAGCAGTTCTTC. Residues: CSVRRGNEQFF.

V usage is TRBV7-9 and J usage is TRBJ2-1, with a tentative D call TRBD2 (6 bases). Germline CDR1 SEHNR, CDR2 FQNEAQ (reference sequence). Trimming cost V 5 bases and J 4 bases, with 9 bases left between them. The CDR3 is made up of 13 amino acids. As DNA, the CDR3 is TGTGCCAGCAGCCCCGGGGGTTACAATGAGCAGTTCTTC. Protein sequence: CASSPGGYNEQFF.

This chain joins TRBV27 and TRBJ1-2; D is possibly TRBD1 (5 bases). CDR3 length: 12 residues. V lost 8 bases and J 4 bases, leaving 11 bases between the germline ends. CDR1 MNHEY and CDR2 SMNVEV come from the germline V gene (reference sequence). This CDR3 is CASGAGPYGYTF. The DNA for the CDR3 is TGTGCCAGCGGGGCAGGGCCCTATGGCTACACCTTC.

V gene TRBV28 combines with J gene TRBJ2-1; D perhaps matches TRBD2 (5 bases). The CDR3 spans 14 residues. CDR1 and CDR2 (germline): MDHEN, SYDVKM. V dropped 5 bases and J dropped 0 bases, with 8 bases sitting between them. The CDR3 nucleotides read TGTGCCAGCAGTCGTCGGGGCTCCTACAATGAGCAGTTCTTC. Its protein is CASSRRGSYNEQFF.

The chain employs TRBV3-1 (or the pseudogene TRBV3-2) and TRBJ2-2; possibly TRBD2 for D (6 bases). Germline values: CDR1 LGHDT, CDR2 YNNKEL (reference sequence). Trimming removed 4 bases from V and 7 bases from J, with 22 bases in between. This CDR3 contains 17 residues. Here the CDR3 reads CASSPIWIGGSGGELFF. The CDR3 DNA follows: TGTGCCAGCAGCCCCATATGGATCGGGGGATCGGGCGGGGAGCTGTTTTTT.

The chain recombines TRBV12-3 or TRBV12-4 with TRBJ2-1; D gene ambiguous. Trimming left V 2 bases short and J 7 bases short, with 9 bases between. CDR3 size: 13 residues. CDR3 coding DNA: TGTGCCAGCAGTTTAAGTCAGATAAATGAGCAGTTCTTC. Its protein product is CASSLSQINEQFF.

The rearrangement joins TRBV24-1 to TRBJ1-1; no clear D. The V gene lost 5 bases and the J gene lost 1 base, with 7 bases spanning the gap. This CDR3 spans 13 amino acids. The germline CDR1 and CDR2 sequences are KGHDR and SFDVKD. The CDR3 sequence is CATSAGWNTEAFF. The CDR3 bases are TGTGCCACCAGTGCCGGGTGGAACACTGAAGCTTTCTTT.

The chain joins TRBV19 to TRBJ2-7; 10 positions match TRBD2. This CDR3 comprises 17 residues. The trim removed 1 base at V and 3 bases at J, leaving 9 bases unmatched. Germline loops: CDR1 LNHDA, CDR2 SQIVND (reference sequence). In DNA, the CDR3 is TGTGCCAGTAGTATAGCTGCTAGCGGGAGCCTCGGCTACGAGCAGTACTTC. It translates to CASSIAASGSLGYEQYF.

The gene calls are TRBV7-2 and TRBJ1-1; maybe TRBD1 (5 bases). Germline CDR1 reads SGHTA; CDR2 reads FQGNSA. V was pared by 5 bases and J by 0 bases, with 10 bases between. The CDR3 has 14 residues. CDR3 protein: CASSLRAVNTEAFF. Here the CDR3 DNA reads TGTGCCAGCAGCCTCAGGGCGGTGAACACTGAAGCTTTCTTT. The full variable domain, its missing parts supplied by reference TRBV7-2 and TRBJ1-1, is GAGVSQSPSNKVTEKGKDVELRCDPISGHTALYWYRQSLGQGLEFLIYFQGNSAPDKSGLPSDRFSAERTGGSVSTLTIQRTQQEDSAVYLCASSLRAVNTEAFFGQGTRLTVV.

The chain carries TRBV5-1 and TRBJ1-6; TRBD1 matches at 12 bases. Germline V gene sequence: CDR1 SGHRS, CDR2 YFSETQ. The CDR3 loop spans 15 amino acids. V lost 5 bases to trimming and J lost 9 bases; unmatched junction nucleotides: 6. CDR3 amino acids: CASRKGQGAPSPLHF. CDR3 coding DNA: TGCGCCAGCAGGAAGGGACAGGGGGCCCCTTCACCCCTCCACTTT.